This T cell receptor (beta chain) was captured by sequencing in a study of cytotoxic CD8 clonotypes in ibrutinib-treated CLL. The wider study: The subjects consisted of about 10 relapsed/refractory and fewer than 16 treatment-naive individuals, with around 17 IGHV unmutated.

Germline V gene sequence: CDR1 KGHSH, CDR2 LQKENI. CDR3 size: 14 residues. Trimming removed 3 bases at V and 1 base at J, with 8 bases between. Of note for this clone: The antigen is not known.

Assay used: immunoSEQ multiplex PCR; TCRdb lists only in-frame clones, some missing. The repertoire holds roughly 220,000 clones, with approximately 79% as singletons. General study points: In comparison with age-matched healthy donors, baseline clonality was higher and tracked circulating CD8+ T-cell counts. Once treatment began, public clonotypes, which were uncommon, contracted or stayed stable. In sustained-remission versus progressing patients, sampling times differed.

The input for sequencing was PBMCs, taken after 12 months of ibrutinib treatment. V usage is TRBV18 and J usage is TRBJ2-3; possible D gene TRBD2, 6 bases. The TCR originated in a human donor with chronic lymphocytic leukemia. The CDR3 DNA sequence: TGTGCCAGCTCACCCTCGGGGGGCACAGATACGCAGTATTTT. It translates to CASSPSGGTDTQYF.